This T cell receptor beta chain was observed in a study of PD-1 blockade in classical Hodgkin lymphoma. Study outcomes and limitations: Whatever underlies the repertoire differences (possibly disease activity or prior therapy) remains undefined. Patients starting nivolumab less than 1 year after ASCT had lower diversity and were excluded from later analyses. Newly diagnosed patients had baseline TCR diversity that was reportedly lower than that of healthy donors.

Every patient had relapsed following autologous stem cell transplantation, and cohorts differed in brentuximab vedotin exposure. Germline loops: CDR1 SGHRS, CDR2 YFSETQ. The length of the CDR3 is 17 residues. V lost 0 bases to trimming and J lost 3 bases; unmatched junction nucleotides: 9. Here immunoSEQ multiplex PCR was the method, and the copy in TCRdb shows in-frame clones only, minus some. The table records more than 50,000 clones, more than 75% of them present only once. On this clone: Its antigen is currently unknown.

The clonotype comes from a human donor with classical Hodgkin lymphoma. The chain joins TRBV5-1 to TRBJ2-7, with TRBD2 identical over 10 bases. This specimen consisted of peripheral blood mononuclear cells (PBMCs), obtained at baseline. This CDR3 is CASSLGASAGGIYEQYF. In DNA, the CDR3 is TGCGCCAGCAGCTTGGGAGCATCAGCGGGAGGGATCTACGAGCAGTACTTC.